This T cell receptor (beta chain) emerged from a study of cytomegalovirus exposure and HLA in healthy donors (dated by TCRdb to the late 2010s). Notes on the research overall: An earlier analysis of several hundred of the donors reported about 250 Gb of sequence data and some 120 million unique TCR beta sequences from about 200 million T cells. The study profiled the T cell repertoires of hundreds of subjects by immunosequencing and related them to cytomegalovirus serostatus. The later analysis used no new phenotypic data to find candidate immune exposures, relying instead on TCR beta sequences and their occurrence across donors. To study patterns of TCR occurrence, a later analysis re-analyzed previously published TCR beta repertoires from 666 donors and added high-resolution HLA genotyping. Roughly 300 gigabases of sequencing data and around 88 million unique TCR sequences made up an early release that covered 500 to 700 HLA-typed donors. A handful of DR-DQ haplotypes were handled as single units for association and clustering because linkage in the cohort was strong. The study aimed to test whether signatures of past pathogen exposure could be identified by cataloging public T cell receptors. Every discovery cohort repertoire had been produced on one sequencing platform. Genome-wide SNP genotypes for about 65% of the 666 donors were used in a later genetic analysis, which treated that subset as a discovery cohort. Of the roughly 400 genotyped donors, roughly 80% were placed in the genetic ancestry cluster associated with self-reported Caucasian donors. An earlier analysis of about 620 of the donors applied high-throughput TCR beta sequencing to assess whether each TCR beta V gene segment acted as functional or pseudogenic. Typing coverage differed by locus: A, B, C, DRB1 and DQB1 were typed in about 620-640 donors, DQA1 in 500 to 550, DPA1 in 600 to 610, and DPB1 in 400 to 480. A separate validation cohort of over 95 different subjects was used in addition to the 666-subject first cohort. Donor age, sex, ethnicity and CMV serostatus were compiled alongside the repertoire data. Class I and class II HLA loci were covered by the typing at four-digit resolution. The study combined high-throughput TCR immunosequencing, statistical association of individual TCRs with disease status, and machine learning to predict cytomegalovirus infection status. Among a few hundred genotyped donors of the cohort, an average of approximately 230,000 unique TCR beta nucleotide sequences were sequenced per donor, about a sixth of them non-productive. Broad study findings and their caveats: The presence/absence analyses assumed that sequencing depth was roughly uniform across donors, and that assumption may not be true. The classifier was reported to diagnose cytomegalovirus status with high specificity and sensitivity in both the original and validation cohorts. It was suggested by the authors that the approach could potentially be generalized to other disease states and immunological phenotypes. A further reported finding was that TCR beta sequences accurately predicted the HLA-A and HLA-B alleles for most subjects in the first cohort. A later analysis found that TCR association rates varied across HLA loci, with DRB1 alleles showing the most associated TCRs and HLA-C alleles the fewest. In a later genetic analysis, a missense DCLRE1C variant was associated with V-gene and J-gene trimming of TCR beta chains, and the association was replicated in an independent cohort. A cluster of highly shared sequence variants was judged likely to represent a technical artifact of the sequencing pipeline. CMV serostatus was the only immune exposure information available for the cohort. Linkage disequilibrium might explain the correlated functional status among segregating V segments, but an unknown experimental factor could not be ruled out. Compared with equally common non-associated chains, HLA-associated TCR beta chains in a later analysis were more clonally expanded and had lower generation probabilities. Because the 87-base-pair reads could not distinguish some IMGT-functional V segments, including TRBV6-2 and TRBV6-3, those segments were excluded. While some public TCRs were present in many individuals, most TCR sequences turned up only very rarely across donors. According to a later analysis, parvovirus B19, influenza, CMV and Epstein-Barr virus appeared linked to several top co-occurrence clusters. When HLA alleles, especially DR and DQ, strongly co-occurred, TCR associations were difficult to assign to individual alleles. A later genetic analysis reported fewer N-insertions in productive TCRs among donors in an Asian-associated ancestry cluster than the roughly 700-donor mean. In an earlier analysis of around 500 of the donors, most TCR beta V segments appeared in productive rearrangements about 87% or about 30% of the time, broadly matching IMGT annotations. According to a later analysis, most CMV-associated TCR beta chains appeared to be HLA-restricted, and the HLA associations seemed to be driven largely by CMV exposure. Because counts were too low, roughly 18 rarely observed V segments, including chromosome 9 orphons, were left out of the earlier analysis of about 620 of the donors. In this cohort, only TCR beta chains were sequenced, and detectable features were limited by the absence of alpha or paired-chain data. A later analysis associated about 17,000 TCR beta sequences with specific HLA alleles at a false discovery rate of 0.05. Because some donors lacked HLA typing at each locus, the association tests relied only on the typed subset. A total of fewer than 200 TCR beta chains were listed by the study as associated with cytomegalovirus. In vitro tests confirmed that three of the cytomegalovirus-associated TCR beta chains recognize cytomegalovirus antigens.

Concerning this clone itself: The clone's antigen remains unknown. One base away there is no much larger clone; base qualities are not given.

The cohort comprised around 690 healthy bone marrow donors. At the time of sampling, all cohort members were nominally healthy, though unrecorded immune exposures were likely present. The donor was CMV seropositive and belonged to the group of 250 to 300 seropositive cohort members. Each donor provided a peripheral blood sample, and peripheral blood mononuclear cells were used for TCR beta sequencing. The Qiagen DNeasy Blood Extraction Kit was used to extract genomic DNA from the blood cell samples. Including the terminal cysteine and phenylalanine, the CDR3 comprises 12 residues. Just the 36-base CDR3 DNA is kept, in frame starting at base 1. V and J lose 10 bases and 7 bases, and a span of 16 bases separates them. Sequences SEHNR (CDR1) and FQNEAQ (CDR2) are obtained from the germline V gene (reference sequence). The library was made by the immunoSEQ multiplex PCR assay. For the multiplex PCR, a mixture combining 60 forward primers for TCR Vbeta segments and 13 reverse primers for TCR Jbeta segments was used. A multiplex PCR assay on genomic DNA amplified the CDR3 region of rearranged TCR beta genes. The amplified TCR beta libraries were sequenced on the Illumina HiSeq System as 87-base-pair reads. From the authors' description of their analysis: Across the 500 to 700 repertoires, a later analysis counted approximately 75 million unique TCR beta chains, 8.5 million to 12 million of which were shared by at least two donors. Raw reads were error-corrected and collapsed into unique sequences with a nearest-neighbor algorithm that merged closely related sequences to remove PCR and sequencing errors. V, D and J gene segments were assigned by aligning CDR3 sequences to IMGT reference sequences. For a sequence to be retained, at least a six-nucleotide match to both a V gene segment and a J gene segment was required. Rearrangements were classified as productive when the CDR3 lacked stop codons and remained in frame with V and J, and all other rearrangements were classified as non-productive. Following IMGT convention, CDR3 was defined as the stretch from the second conserved V-encoded cysteine to the conserved J-encoded phenylalanine. The earlier analysis of 450 to 750 of the donors excluded any sequence lacking an unambiguous match to a single V gene segment. An earlier analysis of almost 600 of the donors classified V segments as functional when productive rearrangements were above 56.7% and as segregating when the standard deviation between donors was above 5%. A statistical classification framework was developed to diagnose cytomegalovirus status using the catalog of TCR beta chain sequences. V and J gene assignment, in a later analysis, came from comparing TCR nucleotide sequences with IMGT/GENE-DB human TR gene sequences. Using the TCRdist pipeline, a later analysis assigned CDR3 sequences along with most-parsimonious VDJ recombination scenarios. In a later analysis, every TCR beta chain was defined by the combination of its CDR3 amino acid sequence and its V-gene family, and reads without a unique V-gene family were dropped. To address suspected cross-contamination and a sequencing artifact, a later analysis removed roughly 640 highly shared, low-generation-probability nucleotide sequences. In a later analysis, a clonal expansion index for each public chain was calculated from normalized within-repertoire ranks of inferred template counts. Generation probabilities in a later analysis came from a VDJ recombination model fitted to out-of-frame rearrangements, and those results were checked against IGoR. In a later analysis, TCR-TCR, TCR-HLA and TCR-CMV co-occurrence was scored with hypergeometric tests, and a repertoire-size bias correction was applied to TCR pairs. In a later analysis, false discovery rates were estimated by permuting HLA or CMV assignments 20 times. In a later analysis, co-occurring TCRs were grouped with DBSCAN, and TCRdist sequence similarity was added when clustering was performed within HLA-allele-positive subsets. Repertoires with fewer than 30,000 or more than 120,000 public chains were left out of co-occurrence clustering, as were several repertoires with anomalous nucleotide sharing. Drawn from immuneACCESS, this table holds only the in-frame rearrangements with V and J called that TCRdb kept. Clones are partly lost; checked studies trace under half to an unresolved V gene and leave the rest unexplained. Clone size and the V and J calls come from that table; the DNA yielded D and trimming. This sample comprises 50,000 to 55,000 clones, about two thirds of them detected only once. The leading ten clones occupy approximately 20% of the sample.

Sequencing was performed on PBMCs. The rearranged chain carries TRBV7-9 and TRBJ1-1; the D gene remains uncertain. The origin of this receptor is a woman aged 45-65 years in good health and CMV-seropositive. The CDR3 here reads CAIHHAGGEAFF. The nucleotide sequence is TGTGCCATTCACCACGCTGGAGGTGAAGCTTTCTTT.